This T cell receptor (beta chain) was sequenced for a study of blood T cell repertoires in COVID-19. Original data processing: Using reference gene primer amplification, nucleated cell counts were estimated. Only in-frame clones appear in the TCRdb table, and some are missing; sequencing was by immunoSEQ multiplex PCR. V and J calls and clone size are those listed in that table; D and trimming were worked out from the DNA. The sample has 150,000 to 200,000 clones, less than 90% seen once. CDR1 and CDR2 (germline): SGHRS, YFSETQ. The CDR3 is 13 amino acids. The V gene lost 1 base and the J gene lost 4 bases, with 8 bases spanning the gap.

The sequenced sample was peripheral blood. This TCR was sampled from a man aged 70 or older with active or convalescent COVID-19. The chain links TRBV5-1 to TRBJ1-1; TRBD1 is a possible D gene (5 bases). DNA for the CDR3: TGCGCCAGCAGCTTGTCAGGGCCCACTGAAGCTTTCTTT. Protein product: CASSLSGPTEAFF. The complete variable domain, with remaining parts taken from reference TRBV5-1 and TRBJ1-1, reads KAGVTQTPRYLIKTRGQQVTLSCSPISGHRSVSWYQQTPGQGLQFLFEYFSETQRNKGNFPGRFSGRQFSNSRSEMNVSTLELGDSALYLCASSLSGPTEAFFGQGTRLTVV.